These 25 T cell receptor beta chains were all obtained from the same sample, sequenced in a study of regulatory T cells in long-lasting Graves disease. For TCR beta, libraries came from iRepertoire HTBI primers and Arm-PCR of CDR3 regions. TCRdb re-called the multiplex PCR reads with MiXCR, one entry per CDR3 protein. The top ten hold roughly 50% of the sample, which has 310,000 or so distinct CDR3 sequences, roughly a fifth seen once. Time point denoted: persistent/refractory GD, antithyroid drugs over 5 years with positive TRAb. RNA isolated from PBMCs was used to make the TCR library. Source: peripheral blood mononuclear cells (PBMCs), taken when the disease was refractory, from a patient treated with antithyroid drugs. The receptors originated from a female donor with Graves disease.

The chain is built from TRBV5-6 and TRBJ2-5, with D possibly being TRBD2 (7 bases). Per the germline V gene, CDR1 is SGHDT and CDR2 is YYEEEE. There are 17 residues in the CDR3. Trimming pared 3 bases from V and 1 base from J, leaving 19 bases between. DNA for the CDR3: TGTGCCAGCAGCTCCATCCGGGGGCGGGAGCCCCAAGAGACCCAGTACTTC. This translates into CASSSIRGREPQETQYF.

This clonotype was counted between two and nine times. CDR3 bases: TGTGCCAGCAGTTACGAGCGGGGTGTAGCCGGCTACACCTTC. Translating gives CASSYERGVAGYTF. The V call is TRBV6-5, the J call TRBJ1-2; D uncertain. V was clipped by 2 bases and J by 8 bases, with 15 bases between them. This CDR3 region has 14 residues. Per germline, CDR1 MNHEY and CDR2 SVGAGI.

This clonotype showed up many times. The V gene is TRBV3-1, the J gene TRBJ1-1, with D unclear. The CDR3 is 14 residues long. V shed 0 bases and J shed 8 bases, with 13 bases lying between them. CDR1 LGHDT and CDR2 YNNKEL come from the germline V gene (reference sequence). CDR3 in amino acids: CASSQDPTVGEAFF. The CDR3 region has the DNA TGTGCCAGCAGCCAAGATCCGACGGTGGGAGAAGCTTTCTTT.

In its sample, this clonotype was seen a few times. This rearrangement joins TRBV5-1 to TRBJ2-1; 9 nucleotides agree with TRBD2. V lost 4 bases and J lost 1; bases outside the gene matches: 9. The length of the CDR3 is 17 residues. CDR1 and CDR2 (germline): SGHRS, YFSETQ. The chain's CDR3 is CASSPSGAGGSYNEQFF. The DNA of the CDR3 is TGCGCCAGCAGCCCCTCGGGGGCGGGAGGGTCCTACAATGAGCAGTTCTTC.

This clonotype occurred many times. The chain uses TRBV2 and TRBJ1-4; 7 positions agree with TRBD1. Germline CDR1 reads SNHLY; CDR2 reads FYNNEI. With V trimmed by 6 bases and J by 5 bases, 3 bases remained unmatched. The CDR3 totals 13 residues. The CDR3 sequence is CASSQDRNEKLFF. In DNA form, the CDR3 reads TGTGCCAGCAGCCAGGACAGGAATGAAAAACTGTTTTTT. The variable domain in full, with the rest retrieved from reference TRBV2 and TRBJ1-4, is EPEVTQTPSHQVTQMGQEVILRCVPISNHLYFYWYRQILGQKVEFLVSFYNNEISEKSEIFDDQFSVERPDGSNFTLKIRSTKLEDSAMYFCASSQDRNEKLFFGSGTQLSVL.

The CDR3 sequence: CSARDPEAGGSGANVLTF. DNA of the CDR3: TGCAGTGCTAGAGATCCCGAAGCGGGAGGTTCTGGGGCCAACGTCCTGACTTTC. This chain connects TRBV20-1 to TRBJ2-6, with 9 bases aligning to TRBD2. The CDR3 covers 18 residues. J lost 1 base, V lost 0 bases, and 7 bases had no gene match. Germline values: CDR1 DFQATT, CDR2 SNEGSKA (reference sequence).

CDR3: CASSAWGWYEQYF. For the CDR3, the DNA is TGTGCCAGTAGTGCCTGGGGTTGGTACGAGCAGTACTTC. V is TRBV19 and J is TRBJ2-7; D uncertain. The length of the CDR3 is 13 residues. Trimming pared 5 bases from V and 4 bases from J, leaving 12 bases between. Germline assignment: CDR1 LNHDA and CDR2 SQIVND (reference sequence).

This clonotype was detected a few times. The rearrangement uses TRBV10-3 and TRBJ1-1, with 8 bases identical to TRBD1. The CDR3 is 17 amino acids. CDR1 and CDR2 (germline): ENHRY, SYGVKD. After removal of 6 bases from V and 5 bases from J, the junction contained 17 bases not matched to a gene. The CDR3 spells CAIRAEVGAGGRTEAFF. DNA of the CDR3: TGTGCCATCAGGGCGGAGGTTGGGGCAGGGGGCAGAACTGAAGCTTTCTTT.

The table lists this clonotype with a few counts. The gene calls are TRBV2 and TRBJ2-3, with TRBD1 matching 9 bases. This CDR3 spans 17 amino acids. Germline assignment: CDR1 SNHLY and CDR2 FYNNEI. Trimming cost V 7 bases and J 4 bases; bases outside gene matches: 15. Written as DNA, the CDR3 is TGTGCCAGCACCCAGTGGGGGACAGGGAGGAGGGCAGATACGCAGTATTTT. Its protein product is CASTQWGTGRRADTQYF. The full variable domain, rest sourced from reference TRBV2 and TRBJ2-3, is EPEVTQTPSHQVTQMGQEVILRCVPISNHLYFYWYRQILGQKVEFLVSFYNNEISEKSEIFDDQFSVERPDGSNFTLKIRSTKLEDSAMYFCASTQWGTGRRADTQYFGPGTRLTVL.

The sample holds many counts of this clonotype. The V call is TRBV11-2, the J call TRBJ2-7; 7 bases are shared with TRBD2. This CDR3 is built from 14 residues. In germline, CDR1 is SGHAT, CDR2 FQNNGV. V was pared by 5 bases and J by 2 bases, with 6 bases of the junction left unmatched. The CDR3 loop reads CASSDGRGTYEQYF. DNA for the CDR3: TGTGCCAGCAGCGACGGGCGGGGGACCTACGAGCAGTACTTC.

This clonotype was observed at least ten times. The J gene is TRBJ1-6, the V gene TRBV28; TRBD1 is a possible D gene (5 bases). Looked up from germline, CDR1 is MDHEN and CDR2 is SYDVKM. This CDR3 is built from 12 residues. The V end was cut by 5 bases, the J end by 13 bases, with 12 bases between. The CDR3 DNA reads TGTGCCAGCAGTCGGGAGGGGATGCCCCTCCACTTT. Protein: CASSREGMPLHF. The full variable domain, completed using reference TRBV28 and TRBJ1-6, is DVKVTQSSRYLVKRTGEKVFLECVQDMDHENMFWYRQDPGLGLRLIYFSYDVKMKEKGDIPEGYSVSREKKERFSLILESASTNQTSMYLCASSREGMPLHFGNGTRLTVT.

This clonotype was observed many times. This chain links TRBV6-1 with TRBJ1-4; D is ambiguous. Germline assignment: CDR1 MNHNS and CDR2 SASEGT. This CDR3 is built from 13 residues. V lost 8 bases and J lost 5, with 12 bases in between. The CDR3 spells CASLRERNEKLFF. CDR3 coding DNA: TGTGCCAGCCTGAGGGAGCGAAATGAAAAACTGTTTTTT.

This clonotype was seen more than once but under ten times. V and J are TRBV9 and TRBJ1-2; the match to TRBD1 covers 10 bases. There are 16 residues in the CDR3. CDR1 is SGDLS and CDR2 is YYNGEE in the germline V gene. J lost 6 bases, V lost 0 bases, and 8 bases had no gene match. The CDR3 spells CASSVASTGGMDGYTF. In nucleotides, the CDR3 is TGTGCCAGCAGCGTAGCATCGACAGGGGGCATGGATGGCTACACCTTC.

At least ten counts were recorded for this clonotype. The V and J genes are TRBV6-2 or TRBV6-3 and TRBJ1-4; D not resolved. The CDR3 has 18 amino acids. V shed 5 bases and J shed 0 bases, with 19 bases lying between them. The germline gives CDR1 MNHEY, CDR2 SVGEGT. DNA for the CDR3: TGTGCCAGCAGTGAAGGGATTCAGTCGATTGCAACTAATGAAAAACTGTTTTTT. Residues: CASSEGIQSIATNEKLFF.

Ten or more counts support this clonotype. This chain joins TRBV7-9 and TRBJ2-5; D is undetermined. V was shortened by 4 bases and J by 2 bases, with 8 bases between the two germline ends. The CDR3 sequence is 13 residues long. The germline gives CDR1 SEHNR, CDR2 FQNEAQ (reference sequence). Here the CDR3 DNA reads TGTGCCAGCAGCTCCCATGCACAAGAGACCCAGTACTTC. Amino acid sequence: CASSSHAQETQYF.

This clonotype was observed at least ten times. This chain joins TRBV6-5 and TRBJ2-5; 13 bases agree with TRBD2. This CDR3 spans 18 amino acids. After removal of 4 bases from V and 4 bases from J, the junction contained 12 bases not matched to a gene. In germline, CDR1 is MNHEY, CDR2 SVGAGI. The CDR3 loop reads CASSSFSSGLAGAETQYF. In DNA, the CDR3 is TGTGCCAGCAGTTCATTCAGTTCTGGACTAGCGGGAGCAGAGACCCAGTACTTC.

This clonotype showed up just once. An end of the junction does not agree with germline; a read error may underlie this. This sequence joins TRBV30 and TRBJ2-2, with D perhaps matching TRBD2 (6 bases). Germline CDR1 GTSNPN, CDR2 SVGIG (reference sequence). This CDR3 has 14 amino acids. CDR3 in DNA: TGTGCCTGGAGTGTCAACCGGGGCACCGGGGGGCTGTTTTTT. This gives the protein CAWSVNRGTGGLFF.

This clonotype was recorded many times. This chain joins TRBV28 and TRBJ1-5, with a possible D match to TRBD1 (5 bases). V was pared by 3 bases and J by 8 bases, with 11 bases between. CDR1 and CDR2 from the germline V gene are MDHEN and SYDVKM. CDR3 length equals 13 residues. The CDR3 protein is CASSFSRVKPQHF. CDR3 nucleotide sequence: TGTGCCAGCAGTTTTTCCAGGGTAAAGCCCCAGCATTTT.

As for this clonotype: A much larger clone differs by one base, so this may be a read error. The V gene is TRBV27, the J gene TRBJ2-7, with TRBD1 identical over 8 bases. The CDR3 has 11 amino acids. Germline CDR1 and CDR2: MNHEY and SMNVEV (reference sequence). CDR3 bases: TGTGCCCGGGACAGGTTCGTCGAGCGGTACTTC. This encodes CARDRFVERYF.

This clonotype was found many times. The genes are TRBV27 and TRBJ2-7; 8 bases are shared with TRBD2. Germline CDR1 and CDR2: MNHEY and SMNVEV (reference sequence). The J segment lost 0 bases and the V segment lost 6 bases, leaving 10 bases of the junction unmatched. The CDR3 consists of 16 residues. CDR3 sequence (DNA): TGTGCCAGCAGCCCCAAGCGGGAGTTGAGCTCCTACGAGCAGTACTTC. Protein sequence: CASSPKRELSSYEQYF.

This clonotype showed up just a few times. The V gene is TRBV5-6, the J gene TRBJ2-7, with 10 bases matching TRBD1. Trimming cost V 0 bases and J 6 bases; bases outside gene matches: 3. Germline V gives CDR1 SGHDT, CDR2 YYEEEE. CDR3 length equals 14 residues. The chain's CDR3 is CASSLVDRGFEQYF. Written as DNA, the CDR3 is TGTGCCAGCAGCTTGGTGGACAGGGGGTTCGAGCAGTACTTC.

For this clonotype: This may be a read error, as it is one base from a much larger clone. V usage is TRBV7-2 and J usage is TRBJ1-1; maybe TRBD1 (5 bases). V dropped 2 bases and J dropped 0 bases, with 7 bases sitting between them. Germline V gives CDR1 SGHTA, CDR2 FQGNSA. The CDR3 runs 14 residues. CDR3 bases: TGTGCCAGCAGCTTAATGGGGGTGAACACTGAAGCTTTCTTT. Protein: CASSLMGVNTEAFF.

The chain combines TRBV27 with TRBJ2-3, with 14 bases aligning to TRBD2. Germline CDR1 and CDR2: MNHEY and SMNVEV (reference sequence). Trimming took 4 bases from V and 5 from J; bases not matched to a gene: 2. The CDR3 has 15 amino acids. CDR3 DNA sequence: TGTGCCAGCAGTTCGGGACTAGCGGGAGTAGATACGCAGTATTTT. This sequence encodes CASSSGLAGVDTQYF.

In this sample, this clonotype turned up many times. The chain uses TRBV28 and TRBJ1-1, with TRBD1 matching 12 bases. The CDR3 length is 16 residues. J gave up 5 bases and V 3 bases, and 7 bases lay outside the gene matches. The germline V gene has CDR1 MDHEN and CDR2 SYDVKM. For the CDR3, the DNA is TGTGCCAGCAGTTTTTACGGGACAGGGGGCTTAACTGAAGCTTTCTTT. Translated, it gives CASSFYGTGGLTEAFF. The variable domain in full, with the rest retrieved from reference TRBV28 and TRBJ1-1, is DVKVTQSSRYLVKRTGEKVFLECVQDMDHENMFWYRQDPGLGLRLIYFSYDVKMKEKGDIPEGYSVSREKKERFSLILESASTNQTSMYLCASSFYGTGGLTEAFFGQGTRLTVV.

This clonotype was recorded at least ten times. The V gene is TRBV5-1, the J gene TRBJ1-2; TRBD1 matches 10 bases. V shed 4 bases, J shed 8 bases, and the junction held 14 bases outside the gene matches. Germline lookup yields CDR1 SGHRS and CDR2 YFSETQ. The CDR3 sequence is 16 residues long. The DNA of the CDR3 is TGCGCCAGCAGCGATGCCGGGACAGGGGAATTATGGGGCTACACCTTC. Its translation: CASSDAGTGELWGYTF.